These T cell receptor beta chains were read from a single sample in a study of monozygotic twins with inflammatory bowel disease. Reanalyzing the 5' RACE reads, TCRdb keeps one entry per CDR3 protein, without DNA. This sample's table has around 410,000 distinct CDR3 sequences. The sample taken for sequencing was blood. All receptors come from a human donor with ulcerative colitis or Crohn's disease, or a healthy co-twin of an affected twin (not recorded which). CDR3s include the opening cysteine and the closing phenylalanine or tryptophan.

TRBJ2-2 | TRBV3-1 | CASTRTSGGLTGELFF
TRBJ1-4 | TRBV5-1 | CASSLDRTNEKLFF
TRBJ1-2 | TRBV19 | CASIQGYGYTF
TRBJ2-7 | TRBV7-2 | CASSYEGARSYEQYF
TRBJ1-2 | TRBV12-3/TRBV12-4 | CASRSGGGGDGYTF
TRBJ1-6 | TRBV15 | CATSRVGASPLHF
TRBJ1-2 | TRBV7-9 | CASSPGVWGYTF
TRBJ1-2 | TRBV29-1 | CSVDTPAGGNYGYTF
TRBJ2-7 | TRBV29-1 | CSASHGVSYEQYF
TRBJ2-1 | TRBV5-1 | CASSGTGLRGDEQFF
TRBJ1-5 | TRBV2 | CASSEDRRYSNQPQHF
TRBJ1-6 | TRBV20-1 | CSARDKNNSPLHF
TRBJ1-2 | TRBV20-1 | CSAREEGDYGYTF
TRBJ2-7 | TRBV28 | CASSRTGQGSYEQYF
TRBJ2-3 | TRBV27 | CASSSLWRGTDTQYF
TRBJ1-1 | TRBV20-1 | CSAPGVLNTEAFF
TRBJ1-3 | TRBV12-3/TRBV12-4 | CASSFTGFQTGNTIYF
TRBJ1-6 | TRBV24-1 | CATSDDQTGGDNSPLHF
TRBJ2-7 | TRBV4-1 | CASSQDPVYEQYF
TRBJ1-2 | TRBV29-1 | CSVNVRGSYGYTF
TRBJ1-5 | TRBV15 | CATSSRGGQPQHF
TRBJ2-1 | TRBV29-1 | CSVERSRERSSYNEQFF